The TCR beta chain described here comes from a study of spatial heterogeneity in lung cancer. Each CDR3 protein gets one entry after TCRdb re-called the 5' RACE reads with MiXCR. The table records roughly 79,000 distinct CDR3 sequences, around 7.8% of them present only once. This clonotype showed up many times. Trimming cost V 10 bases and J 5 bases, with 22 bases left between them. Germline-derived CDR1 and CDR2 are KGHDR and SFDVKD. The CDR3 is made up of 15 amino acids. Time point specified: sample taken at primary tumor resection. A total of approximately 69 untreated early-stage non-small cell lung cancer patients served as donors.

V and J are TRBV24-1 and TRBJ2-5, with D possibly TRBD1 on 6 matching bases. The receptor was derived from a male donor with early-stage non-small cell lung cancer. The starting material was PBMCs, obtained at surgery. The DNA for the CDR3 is TGTGCCACTTCCCGCCCCGGGCAGGGGACCGAGACCCAGTACTTC. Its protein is CATSRPGQGTETQYF.